This T cell receptor beta chain was sequenced for a study of blood T cell repertoires in COVID-19 (dated by TCRdb to about 2020). Broadly, across the study: Collaborator samples came from the United States, Italy and Spain and covered acute and convalescent phases of COVID-19. Subjects who had been exposed to COVID-19, were actively infected with it, or had recovered from it provided the deeply sampled blood TCRbeta repertoires that made up the dataset. The repertoires were released in a freely available public database intended as a resource for research on the immune response to SARS-CoV-2. Where HLA class I and class II types were available, the types were taken from metadata supplied by the sample provider, not from assay-based typing. A de-identified subject ID, COVID-19 status, age in years and sex were almost always included in the sample metadata. The samples were drawn from two sources: the first 160 participants of the ongoing ImmuneRACE study, and 1,254 subjects contributed by 6 global collaborators. The prospective study material was composed of cDNA or gDNA derived from T cells, B-cell-depleted T cells, or PBMCs. What the work shows at the level of the full study, not this receptor alone: The amount of clinical and demographic metadata varied by source and participant and was provided uncurated.

V is shortened by 5 bases, J by 5 bases, and the region joining them spans 18 bases. Reading from cysteine to phenylalanine, the CDR3 counts 15 amino acids. Solely the CDR3 DNA is kept, with 45 bases framed from the first base. The germline V gene (reference sequence) gives CDR1 as SEHNR and CDR2 as FQNEAQ. TCRbeta CDR3 regions were amplified from genomic DNA by means of the immunoSEQ Assay, a bias-controlled multiplex PCR. Turning to the authors' computational methods: The number of nucleated cells in each sample was estimated by amplification of reference gene primers within the assay. To quantify the absolute abundance of each unique TCRbeta CDR3 rearrangement, sequence reads were collapsed and filtered. For each sample, productive Simpson clonality was calculated by taking the square root of Simpson's diversity index across productive rearrangements. The table was pulled from immuneACCESS by TCRdb, which kept in-frame rearrangements only. Such tables lose some clones; where checked, under half of the loss comes from unresolved V genes, and the rest has no known cause. V and J calls and clone size follow that table, whereas D and trimming were derived from the DNA. This sample comprises approximately 220,000 clones, 80% to 90% of them detected only once. 3.5% of the sample rests with the top ten.

The sample holds one count of this clone. What this receptor recognizes is not known. Base qualities are not at hand, and no much larger clone is one base apart. In the prospective study, participants were 18 to 89 years old, resided in 20 to 30 geographic areas of the United States, and were enrolled through a virtual design. Cohort assignment in the prospective study relied on participant-reported clinical history from a screening survey and a study questionnaire. Mobile phlebotomists in the prospective study collected whole blood, serum and a nasopharyngeal or oropharyngeal swab from every participant. Prospective study participants could optionally give additional blood draws and questionnaires over a 2-month period. Before DNA extraction, prospective study blood samples were shipped either frozen or at room temperature.

The sequence is built from TRBV7-9 and TRBJ2-5; TRBD2 might be the D gene, on 6 matching bases. The sequencing sample was made of PBMCs or T cells enriched from blood (not recorded which). This clonotype was sampled from a woman aged 18-30 years in a cohort exposed to, infected with or recovered from COVID-19 (not recorded which). The nucleotide sequence reads TGTGCCAGCAGCAAGGGACTCTCAACGACGGAGACCCAGTACTTC. Translated, this gives CASSKGLSTTETQYF.